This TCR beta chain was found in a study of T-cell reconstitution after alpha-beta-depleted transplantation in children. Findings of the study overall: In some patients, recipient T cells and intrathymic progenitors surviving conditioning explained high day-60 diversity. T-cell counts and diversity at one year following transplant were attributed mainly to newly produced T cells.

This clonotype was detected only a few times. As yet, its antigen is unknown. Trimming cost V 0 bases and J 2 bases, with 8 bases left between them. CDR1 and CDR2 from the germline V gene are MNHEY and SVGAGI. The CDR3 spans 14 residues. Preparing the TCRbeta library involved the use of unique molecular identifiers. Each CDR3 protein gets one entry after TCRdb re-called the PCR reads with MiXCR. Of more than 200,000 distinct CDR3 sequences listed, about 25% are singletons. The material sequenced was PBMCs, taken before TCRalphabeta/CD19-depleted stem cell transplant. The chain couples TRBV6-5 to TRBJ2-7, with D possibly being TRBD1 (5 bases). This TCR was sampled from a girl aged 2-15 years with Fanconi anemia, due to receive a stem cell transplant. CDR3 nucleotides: TGTGCCAGCAGTTACTCTGGGGCCGCCTACGAGCAGTACTTC. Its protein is CASSYSGAAYEQYF.